Below, 21 T cell receptor beta chains from the same sample are listed, as sequenced in a study of technical replicates of blood from a few donors. Libraries were prepared by immunoSEQ multiplex PCR; TCRdb keeps only in-frame clonotypes and omits some of them. The data show 64,000 or so clones, 95% to 97% seen once. Sequenced material: T cells isolated from PBMCs. The receptor source for this set is a human donor in good health.

The chain is built from TRBV30 and TRBJ1-5; D is undetermined. CDR3 size: 12 residues. CDR1 is GTSNPN and CDR2 is SVGIG in the germline V gene (reference sequence). V shed 1 base and J shed 6 bases, with 7 bases lying between them. Written as DNA, the CDR3 is TGTGCCTGGAGTGAGGGAGGTCAGCCCCAGCATTTT. Translated: CAWSEGGQPQHF.

The rearrangement links TRBV27 to TRBJ2-5; 11 nucleotides agree with TRBD2. V dropped 3 bases and J dropped 2; count of bases not matched to a gene: 5. CDR3 length: 16 amino acids. Germline V gene sequence: CDR1 MNHEY, CDR2 SMNVEV (reference sequence). CDR3 loop: CASSFVIAGGQETQYF. The CDR3 nucleotides read TGTGCCAGCAGTTTTGTGATAGCGGGAGGGCAAGAGACCCAGTACTTC.

The chain recombines TRBV27 with TRBJ2-7, with 7 nucleotides matching TRBD2. Looked up from germline, CDR1 is MNHEY and CDR2 is SMNVEV (reference sequence). The CDR3 covers 16 residues. The V gene end was trimmed by 7 bases and the J gene end by 2 bases; junction bases not matched to a gene: 14. The DNA for the CDR3 is TGTGCCAGCACCTTGAGCGGGGCCCTAACACCCTACGAGCAGTACTTC. Its protein product is CASTLSGALTPYEQYF.

The CDR3 nucleotides are TGTGCCAGCCACCAACTAATCAGGGGTGGTGGCTACACCTTC. Translation: CASHQLIRGGGYTF. The chain carries TRBV28 and TRBJ1-2, with D perhaps matching TRBD1 (6 bases). V was cut by 8 bases and J by 7 bases, with 20 bases left in between. Germline assignment: CDR1 MDHEN and CDR2 SYDVKM. The CDR3 contains 14 residues.

The chain links TRBV7-4 to TRBJ2-5; D unclear. CDR1 is SGHVT and CDR2 is SQSDAQ in the germline V gene. The CDR3 is made up of 13 amino acids. Trimming removed 4 bases at V and 5 bases at J, with 11 bases between. CDR3 in DNA: TGTGCCAGCAGCTACCACCTGCGGGAGACCCAGTACTTC. Amino acid sequence: CASSYHLRETQYF.

The genes are TRBV6-6 and TRBJ1-5; TRBD1 matches at 7 bases. The trim removed 5 bases at V and 4 bases at J, leaving 8 bases unmatched. The CDR3 has 15 amino acids. CDR1 and CDR2 from the germline V gene are MNHNY and SVGAGI (reference sequence). CDR3 amino acids: CASSDTGTVNQPQHF. The CDR3 nucleotides read TGTGCCAGCAGTGACACCGGGACAGTAAATCAGCCCCAGCATTTT.

This chain uses TRBV12-5 with TRBJ2-2, with D uncertain. With 5 bases removed from V and 3 bases from J, the gap between germline ends came to 7 bases. CDR1 LGHNT and CDR2 FRNRAP come from the germline V gene. The CDR3 extends over 13 amino acids. DNA of the CDR3: TGTGCTAGTGGTCGCGGAGACACCGGGGAGCTGTTTTTT. Amino acid sequence: CASGRGDTGELFF.

This chain uses TRBV7-3 with TRBJ2-5, with D unclear. CDR1 is SGHTA, CDR2 FQGTGA, per germline. The V end was cut by 2 bases, the J end by 5 bases, with 9 bases between. This CDR3 comprises 13 residues. CDR3 sequence: CASSLELFETQYF. CDR3 bases: TGTGCCAGCAGCTTAGAGCTGTTTGAGACCCAGTACTTC.

The rearrangement uses TRBV19 and TRBJ1-5; 9 positions match TRBD1. Germline V gene lookup returns CDR1 LNHDA and CDR2 SQIVND (reference sequence). The CDR3 is 15 residues long. V trimming: 3 bases; J trimming: 6 bases; junction bases outside the gene matches: 6. CDR3: CASSMDRGGTQPQHF. The CDR3 DNA reads TGTGCCAGTAGTATGGACAGGGGAGGGACTCAGCCCCAGCATTTT.

The genes are TRBV19 and TRBJ2-7; weak D call: TRBD1 (5 bases). The CDR3 has 15 residues. Germline CDR1 and CDR2: LNHDA and SQIVND (reference sequence). Trimming pared 3 bases from V and 7 bases from J, leaving 19 bases between. The CDR3 region has the DNA TGTGCCAGTAGTATCATCCCGACAGTTCTGGGAGAGCAGTACTTC. This gives the protein CASSIIPTVLGEQYF.

The rearrangement links TRBV28 to TRBJ1-5; tentative D call: TRBD1 (6 bases). Trimming removed 7 bases at V and 4 bases at J, with 14 bases between. Germline assignment: CDR1 MDHEN and CDR2 SYDVKM. This CDR3 has 14 residues. Here the CDR3 reads CASNGGLRNQPQHF. The CDR3 DNA sequence: TGTGCCAGCAACGGGGGGCTCCGGAATCAGCCCCAGCATTTT.

The chain uses TRBV7-9 and TRBJ2-3; D gene unclear. Germline V CDR1 and CDR2: SEHNR, FQNEAQ (reference sequence). The CDR3 loop spans 15 amino acids. The germline V and J ends were trimmed by 2 bases and 0 bases, with 9 bases remaining between them. In nucleotides, the CDR3 is TGTGCCAGCAGCTTATGGGCAGCTAGCACAGATACGCAGTATTTT. As protein: CASSLWAASTDTQYF.

The chain carries TRBV14 and TRBJ1-2; 8 bases are a match to TRBD1. Germline trimming cut 4 bases from V and 4 bases from J; bases unmatched to any gene: 5. Germline CDR1 is SGHDN and CDR2 is FVKESK. The CDR3 is 14 residues long. The CDR3 DNA reads as TGTGCCAGCAGCCGGACAGGGTCGTTCTATGGCTACACCTTC. This encodes CASSRTGSFYGYTF.

The V gene is TRBV5-1, the J gene TRBJ1-4; 7 nucleotides line up with TRBD1. V dropped 5 bases and J dropped 4; count of bases not matched to a gene: 8. This CDR3 has 15 residues. Per germline, CDR1 SGHRS and CDR2 YFSETQ. Here the CDR3 reads CASRSTGDYNEKLFF. The CDR3 DNA follows: TGCGCCAGCAGATCAACAGGGGATTATAATGAAAAACTGTTTTTT.

V and J are TRBV7-9 and TRBJ2-5, with 9 bases that match TRBD2. The CDR3 sequence is 15 residues long. CDR1 is SEHNR, CDR2 FQNEAQ, per germline (reference sequence). V lost 3 bases, J lost 5 bases, and 7 bases stayed unmatched. The CDR3 loop is CASSLGSGSRETQYF. The CDR3 region has the DNA TGTGCCAGCAGCTTGGGTAGCGGGAGTAGGGAGACCCAGTACTTC.

The rearrangement joins TRBV23-1 to TRBJ1-3, with D unclear. TRBV23-1 is an open reading frame whose function is uncertain. CDR3 length: 13 residues. Trimming removed 4 bases at V and 4 bases at J, with 8 bases between. The CDR3 reads CASSPGSGNTIYF. The CDR3 coding sequence is TGCGCCAGCAGTCCGGGGTCCGGAAACACCATATATTTT.

V and J are TRBV6-1 and TRBJ1-5; the D is unclear. This CDR3 spans 13 amino acids. Germline-derived CDR1 and CDR2 are MNHNS and SASEGT. V was trimmed by 7 bases and J by 5 bases, leaving 12 bases between them. For the CDR3, the DNA is TGTGCCAGCACCGTACATCCCGATCAGCCCCAGCATTTT. This translates into CASTVHPDQPQHF.

The V gene is TRBV5-6, the J gene TRBJ1-2; 10 bases align to TRBD1. Germline V lookup: CDR1 SGHDT, CDR2 YYEEEE. The CDR3 runs to 16 residues. After removal of 2 bases from V and 1 base from J, the junction contained 5 bases not matched to a gene. CDR3: CASSFPTGGGNYGYTF. CDR3 sequence (DNA): TGTGCCAGCAGCTTTCCGACAGGGGGCGGTAACTATGGCTACACCTTC.

The chain employs TRBV29-1 and TRBJ1-5; 7 bases fit TRBD1. V lost 4 bases, J lost 0 bases, and 9 bases stayed unmatched. CDR1 is SQVTM and CDR2 is ANQGSEA in the germline V gene. The CDR3 runs 16 residues. In DNA form, the CDR3 reads TGCAGCGTTGCGGGGCCAGGGGGAGATAGCAATCAGCCCCAGCATTTT. It is translated as CSVAGPGGDSNQPQHF.

The CDR3 sequence: CSVEDGGGMNTEAFF. Written as DNA, the CDR3 is TGCAGCGTTGAAGACGGGGGGGGAATGAACACTGAAGCTTTCTTT. This rearrangement joins TRBV29-1 to TRBJ1-1, with a weak D call TRBD1 (5 bases). Looked up from germline, CDR1 is SQVTM and CDR2 is ANQGSEA. This CDR3 is 15 amino acids long. Deletions cut 0 bases from V and 0 bases from J, with 11 bases between.

This clone was seen once. This sequence joins TRBV5-1 and TRBJ1-2, with 7 bases identical to TRBD1. CDR3 size: 12 residues. V gave up 3 bases and J gave up 7 bases; unmatched junction bases: 3. Germline V gene lookup returns CDR1 SGHRS and CDR2 YFSETQ. The CDR3, as DNA: TGCGCCAGCAGCTCAGGGGGGTCTGGCTACACCTTC. Its translation: CASSSGGSGYTF. Full variable domain (outside the CDR3, taken from reference TRBV5-1 and TRBJ1-2): KAGVTQTPRYLIKTRGQQVTLSCSPISGHRSVSWYQQTPGQGLQFLFEYFSETQRNKGNFPGRFSGRQFSNSRSEMNVSTLELGDSALYLCASSSGGSGYTFGSGTRLTVV.